The TCR beta chain described here comes from a study of blood T cell repertoires in COVID-19 (dated by TCRdb to the early 2020s). With regard to the full study: Collaborator samples came from the United States, Italy and Spain and covered acute and convalescent phases of COVID-19. The material from the prospective study consisted of cDNA or gDNA derived from T cells, B-cell-depleted T cells, or PBMCs. Subjects who had been exposed to COVID-19, were actively infected with it, or had recovered from it provided the deeply sampled blood TCRbeta repertoires that made up the dataset. A freely available public database, intended as a resource for researchers studying the immune response to SARS-CoV-2, is where the repertoires were released. Samples were obtained from the ongoing ImmuneRACE study (first 160 participants) and from 1,254 subjects provided by 6 global collaborators. A de-identified subject ID, COVID-19 status, age in years and sex were almost always included in the sample metadata. HLA class I and class II types, where available, came from metadata supplied by the sample provider rather than from assay-based typing.

This clone is a singleton in its sample. Its recognized antigen is unknown. Per-base quality was not reported, and no clone a single base away is much larger than it. In the prospective study, participants were roughly 18 to 89 years old, resided in fewer than 25 geographic areas of the United States, and were enrolled through a virtual design. To assign participants to cohorts, the prospective study relied on clinical history that participants themselves reported in a screening survey and a study questionnaire. ImmuneRACE Cohort 3 recovered participants were defined by two consecutive negative NP/OP PCR tests, healthcare professional clearance, or symptom resolution. Mobile phlebotomists in the prospective study collected whole blood, serum and a nasopharyngeal or oropharyngeal swab from every participant. Prospective study participants could optionally give additional blood draws and questionnaires over a roughly two-month period. Prospective study blood samples were shipped either frozen or at room temperature before DNA extraction.

What the study reported, not specific to this receptor: The quantity of clinical and demographic metadata differed by source and by participant and was supplied without curation.

A distance of 17 bases separates the germline ends of V and J, which lose 2 bases and 4 bases respectively. Via the germline V gene (reference sequence), CDR1 is GTSNPN and CDR2 SVGIG. The CDR3 goes from the cysteine to the phenylalanine over 15 residues. Only the CDR3 portion is preserved as DNA: 45 bases, with reading frame beginning at the first base. The immunoSEQ Assay, a bias-controlled multiplex PCR, was used to amplify TCRbeta CDR3 regions from genomic DNA. Turning to the authors' computational methods: Within the assay, amplification of reference gene primers was used to estimate how many nucleated cells each sample contained. Sequence reads were collapsed and filtered to measure the absolute abundance of every unique TCRbeta CDR3 rearrangement. For each sample, productive Simpson clonality was calculated as the square root of Simpson's diversity index across productive rearrangements. The immuneACCESS repertoire file appears here via TCRdb, limited to in-frame rearrangements. These files lack a portion of the clones; in checked studies, under half of the deficit traces to unresolved V genes, and the cause of the others is not known. The V and J calls and clone size are taken from that table; D and trimming were inferred from the DNA. The sample table contains fewer than 500,000 clones; only one count was recorded for around 87% of them. The leading ten clones occupy roughly 0.72% of the sample.

The sequence was collected from a woman aged 18-29 years who had recovered from COVID-19. The sequenced sample consisted of PBMCs or T cells enriched from blood (not recorded which). The chain links TRBV30 with TRBJ1-1; no D gene is confidently identified. The nucleotide sequence reads as follows: TGTGCCTGGAGTAGATTGAGAAACTCATTCACTGAAGCTTTCTTT. It translates to CAWSRLRNSFTEAFF.